The source of this TCR beta chain is a study of monozygotic twins with inflammatory bowel disease (dated by TCRdb to the late 2010s). Notes on the research overall: The complete study included 28 monozygotic twin pairs: 19 IBD-discordant Danish pairs and nine German pairs, of which four were IBD-concordant and five were IBD-discordant. The search for disease-associated traits relied mainly on comparing, within discordant pairs, IBD patients with their genetically identical healthy co-twins. Each individual had, on average, about 151 000 unique TCRalpha sequences and 181 000 unique TCRbeta sequences available for analysis.

Library creation used 5' RACE. The input for every TCR library was 3500 ng of total RNA. For each sample, cDNA was synthesized in eight separate reactions using SMARTScribe reverse transcriptase. Unique molecular identifiers containing a 6-nucleotide sample barcode were introduced through template switching during cDNA synthesis. TCRalpha and TCRbeta cDNA was amplified in two nested PCRs of roughly 16 and 10 cycles, and bead purification was carried out after each PCR. Before amplification, cDNA was treated with uracil DNA-glycosylase and purified using the QIAquick PCR purification kit. The second PCR added Illumina TruSeq-compatible adapters along with sample-specific barcodes. Library quality and concentration were assessed using TapeStation and Qubit, and roughly 5 ng of each library was pooled. The pooled libraries were sequenced with 2 x 100 bp reads and custom sequencing primers on an Illumina HiSeq2500 single-index Rapid Run. In the source study's methods: MiGEC version 1.2.6 was used for UMI-based consensus assembly, which corrected PCR and sequencing errors. MiXCR version 2.1.1 handled V(D)J alignment, clonotype assembly and CDR3 extraction. To normalise gene usage, clonotype sharing and MAIT/NKT TCR abundance, the top 1000, 10 000 and 20 000 clonotypes in each sample were analysed. Diversity was computed as the inverse Simpson index with the vegan R package after downsampling to 27 000 UMIs. Paired Mann-Whitney U tests were applied to discordant twin pairs, with Benjamini-Hochberg correction for multiple testing. TCRdb reprocessed the raw reads; every CDR3 protein sequence is a single record, and DNA is not supplied. What appears here as the V and J calls and clone size reflects TCRdb's work, not the paper's. In this sample's table one finds 150,000 to 200,000 distinct CDR3 sequences. Jointly, the top ten make up roughly 2.6% of the sample.

For this clonotype: It lacks a known antigen.

Findings and caveats that apply to the study as a whole: Repertoire similarity did not differ between concordant and discordant twins, which could be due to limited statistical power. No single strong signal or clonotype linked to IBD turned up in the results, so the idea that one exists was not supported. Fewer clonotypes were shared with other individuals by IBD patients than by healthy twins, most markedly in patients showing signs of disease activity. The analysis was unable to tell apart different T cell subtypes. TCRbeta repertoire diversity, by inverse Simpson index, was decreased in IBD patients compared with their healthy co-twins. Differing immunosuppressive treatments among patients may have added background noise and inter-individual variability to the repertoires.

From each donor, a roughly 2.5 ml peripheral blood sample was collected into PAXgene tubes and stored at -80 degrees C. Without any T cell sorting, total RNA was extracted from whole blood using the PAXgene blood miRNA kit on an automated QIAcube. Peripheral blood from monozygotic twin pairs, either concordant or discordant for inflammatory bowel disease, underwent deep TCRalpha and TCRbeta repertoire profiling that used unique molecular barcoding. Smoking habits were recorded for all twin pairs, and individuals were classified as current, former or never smokers. The CDR3 goes from the cysteine to the phenylalanine over 19 residues. The entry carries no DNA sequence. The germline V gene yields SGDLS for CDR1 and YYNGEE for CDR2.

The origin of this receptor is a human donor with ulcerative colitis or Crohn's disease, or a healthy co-twin of an affected twin (not recorded which). The chain is made from TRBV9 and TRBJ2-1; without DNA, the TCRdb call of TRBD2 cannot be checked. The material sequenced was blood. The CDR3 in this case is CASSVAPSGGSSSYNEQFF.